Listed here are 4 T cell receptor beta chains from one sample, sequenced in a study of cytomegalovirus exposure and HLA in healthy donors. Primers for the PCR totalled 60 Vbeta and 13 Jbeta. Some clones are missing from TCRdb's copy, which holds only in-frame ones; the method was immunoSEQ multiplex PCR. In the table there are around 130,000 clones, roughly three quarters of which are singletons. Material for sequencing was PBMCs. The receptors were gathered from a woman aged 60 to 75 in good health and CMV-seronegative.

This rearrangement joins TRBV9 to TRBJ2-1; 13 bases map to TRBD2. V trimming: 4 bases; J trimming: 0 bases; junction bases outside the gene matches: 10. The CDR3 totals 19 residues. Germline values: CDR1 SGDLS, CDR2 YYNGEE. In DNA, the CDR3 is TGTGCCAGCAGCACTACGGGACTAGCGGGACTAAGCTCCTACAATGAGCAGTTCTTC. Residues: CASSTTGLAGLSSYNEQFF.

This sequence joins TRBV9 and TRBJ2-7; TRBD2 aligns across 8 bases. CDR1 SGDLS and CDR2 YYNGEE come from the germline V gene. The CDR3 length is 14 residues. The V gene end was trimmed by 4 bases and the J gene end by 6 bases; junction bases not matched to a gene: 9. CDR3 coding DNA: TGTGCCAGCAGCCCGAAGCGGGAGTTCTTCGAGCAGTACTTC. Its translation: CASSPKREFFEQYF.

V and J are TRBV6-5 and TRBJ2-3; the D gene is possibly TRBD2 (5 bases). Germline V gene sequence: CDR1 MNHEY, CDR2 SVGAGI. Trimming took 2 bases from V and 2 from J, leaving 8 bases between them. The CDR3 is 14 amino acids. CDR3 amino acids: CASSYGLNTDTQYF. CDR3 DNA sequence: TGTGCCAGCAGTTACGGACTGAACACAGATACGCAGTATTTT.

This clone was recorded once. This rearrangement joins TRBV9 to TRBJ2-1; 8 nucleotides line up with TRBD2. This CDR3 region has 15 residues. Germline CDR1 SGDLS, CDR2 YYNGEE. With V trimmed by 0 bases and J by 4 bases, 3 bases remained unmatched. CDR3 in DNA: TGTGCCAGCAGCGTAGAGGTAGCGGGGTACAATGAGCAGTTCTTC. This codes for CASSVEVAGYNEQFF.